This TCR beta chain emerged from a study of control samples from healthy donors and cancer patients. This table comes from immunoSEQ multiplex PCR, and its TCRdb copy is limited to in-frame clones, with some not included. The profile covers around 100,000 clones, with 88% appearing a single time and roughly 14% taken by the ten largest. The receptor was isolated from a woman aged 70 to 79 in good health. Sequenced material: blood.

CDR3 DNA: TGTGCCAGTAGTATAGGATGGGACAGCTCCTACGAGCAGTACTTC. Its translation: CASSIGWDSSYEQYF. The rearrangement joins TRBV19 to TRBJ2-7; TRBD1 matches at 7 bases. Per germline, CDR1 LNHDA and CDR2 SQIVND (reference sequence). After removal of 1 base from V and 0 bases from J, the junction contained 3 bases not matched to a gene. The CDR3 is made up of 15 amino acids.